The clone carrying this T cell receptor beta chain came up many times. Libraries used 2 million unsorted PBMCs kept frozen in RNAlater. In germline, CDR1 is DFQATT, CDR2 SNEGSKA (reference sequence). V was pared by 4 bases and J by 6 bases, with 7 bases between. The CDR3 spans 11 residues. The sample belongs to a study of neurological immune-mediated disorders. 5'RACE generated cDNA with 10-nucleotide random UMIs. TCRdb re-derived calls from the 5' RACE reads in MiXCR, one entry per CDR3 protein. This sample carries around 44,000 distinct CDR3 sequences, 2.5% of them seen once, and the ten largest clones take 9.5% to 15%.

The sequence derives from a man aged 30 to 45 with multiple sclerosis. The specimen sequenced was PBMCs. The V gene is TRBV20-1, the J gene TRBJ1-3; D not resolved. The CDR3 spells CSAKGENTIYF. In DNA form, the CDR3 reads TGCAGTGCTAAGGGTGAAAACACCATATATTTT.